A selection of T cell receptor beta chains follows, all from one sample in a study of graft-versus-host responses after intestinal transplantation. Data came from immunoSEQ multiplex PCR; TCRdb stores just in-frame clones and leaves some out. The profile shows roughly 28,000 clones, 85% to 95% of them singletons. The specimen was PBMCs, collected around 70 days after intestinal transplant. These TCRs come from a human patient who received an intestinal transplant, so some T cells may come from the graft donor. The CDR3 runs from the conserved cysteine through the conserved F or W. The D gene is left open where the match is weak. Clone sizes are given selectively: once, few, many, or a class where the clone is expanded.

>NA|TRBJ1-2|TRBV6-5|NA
CASSYLGAGEGYTF
TGTGCCAGCAGTTACCTGGGGGCAGGGGAAGGCTACACCTTC
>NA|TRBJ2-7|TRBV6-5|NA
CASSYSRAGSSYEQYF
TGTGCCAGCAGTTACTCGAGGGCAGGGAGCTCCTACGAGCAGTACTTC
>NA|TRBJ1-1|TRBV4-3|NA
CASSQDRLGEAFF
TGCGCCAGCAGCCAAGACAGGTTGGGTGAAGCTTTCTTT
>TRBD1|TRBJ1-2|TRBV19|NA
CASTPTGGSDGYTF
TGTGCCAGTACACCCACAGGGGGGTCGGATGGCTACACCTTC
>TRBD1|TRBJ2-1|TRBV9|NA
CASSDAGRTGLYNEQFF
TGTGCCAGCAGCGACGCGGGGCGGACAGGGTTATACAATGAGCAGTTCTTC
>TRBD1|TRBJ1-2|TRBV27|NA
CASSLAGTANYGYTF
TGTGCCAGCAGCCTAGCCGGGACAGCTAACTATGGCTACACCTTC
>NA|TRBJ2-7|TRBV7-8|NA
CASSLGLPGEQYF
TGTGCCAGCAGCTTAGGTCTGCCCGGTGAGCAGTACTTC
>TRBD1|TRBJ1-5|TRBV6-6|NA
CATRTGGIWNQPQHF
TGTGCCACCCGGACAGGGGGCATCTGGAATCAGCCCCAGCATTTT
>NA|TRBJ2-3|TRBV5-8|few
CARRRDTQYF
TGTGCCAGAAGGAGAGATACGCAGTATTTT
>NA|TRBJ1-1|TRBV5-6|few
CASSLMARGTEAFF
TGTGCCAGCAGCTTGATGGCCAGGGGCACTGAAGCTTTCTTT
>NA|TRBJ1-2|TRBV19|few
CASTSWEDGYTF
TGTGCCAGTACCTCATGGGAGGATGGCTACACCTTC
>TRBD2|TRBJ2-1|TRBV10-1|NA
CASSVGVAGGGWLYNEQFF
TGCGCCAGCAGTGTTGGAGTAGCGGGAGGGGGATGGCTCTACAATGAGCAGTTCTTC
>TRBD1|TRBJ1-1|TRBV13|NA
CASSDRDSEGYTEAFF
TGTGCCAGCAGCGACCGGGACAGTGAAGGCTACACTGAAGCTTTCTTT
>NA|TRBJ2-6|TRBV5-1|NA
CASSWGPPTGRSEANVLTF
TGCGCCAGCAGCTGGGGACCCCCGACTGGACGCAGTGAGGCCAACGTCCTGACTTTC
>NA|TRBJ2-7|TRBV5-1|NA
CASSLATSNEQYF
TGCGCCAGCAGCTTGGCCACCTCCAACGAGCAGTACTTC
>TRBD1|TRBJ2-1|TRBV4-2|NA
CASSQDLTGGNEQFF
TGTGCCAGCAGCCAAGACCTGACAGGGGGCAATGAGCAGTTCTTC
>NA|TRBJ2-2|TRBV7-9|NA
CASSLSNTGELFF
TGTGCCAGCAGCTTAAGTAACACCGGGGAGCTGTTTTTT
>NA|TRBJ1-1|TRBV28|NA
CASSGVLTLTEAFF
TGTGCCAGCAGTGGGGTTTTGACGCTGACTGAAGCTTTCTTT
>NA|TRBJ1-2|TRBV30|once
CAWSLLRANYGYTF
TGTGCCTGGAGTCTCCTGAGGGCGAACTATGGCTACACCTTC
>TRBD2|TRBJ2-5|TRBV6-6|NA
CASSYGLAGVETQYF
TGTGCCAGCAGTTACGGGCTAGCGGGGGTAGAGACCCAGTACTTC
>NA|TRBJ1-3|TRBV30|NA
CAWTGLHSGNTIYF
TGTGCCTGGACAGGGCTCCACTCTGGAAACACCATATATTTT
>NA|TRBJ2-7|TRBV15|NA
CATSRVGGGLYEQYF
TGTGCCACCAGCAGAGTTGGGGGCGGGCTGTACGAGCAGTACTTC
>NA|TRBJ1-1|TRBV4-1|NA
CASSLKTGVNTEAFF
TGCGCCAGCAGCCTAAAGACAGGTGTGAACACTGAAGCTTTCTTT
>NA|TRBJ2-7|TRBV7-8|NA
CASSLYAPGEGGYEQYF
TGTGCCAGCAGCTTATATGCGCCAGGGGAGGGAGGCTACGAGCAGTACTTC
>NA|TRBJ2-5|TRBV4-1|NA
CASSQVGSEVKETQYF
TGCGCCAGCAGCCAAGTAGGTAGCGAAGTTAAAGAGACCCAGTACTTC
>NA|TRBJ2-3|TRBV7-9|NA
CASSPGTPPSTDTQYF
TGTGCCAGCAGCCCGGGGACACCTCCTAGCACAGATACGCAGTATTTT
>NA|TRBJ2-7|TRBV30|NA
CAWSPVAREQYF
TGTGCCTGGAGCCCGGTAGCGCGCGAGCAGTACTTC
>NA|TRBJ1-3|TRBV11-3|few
CASSLVSEVSGNTIYF
TGTGCCAGCAGCTTGGTTAGTGAAGTCTCTGGAAACACCATATATTTT
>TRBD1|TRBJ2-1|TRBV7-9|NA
CASSPQGASYNEQFF
TGTGCCAGCAGCCCACAGGGGGCTTCCTACAATGAGCAGTTCTTC
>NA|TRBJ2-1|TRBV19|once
CATSPGPGNEQFF
TGTGCCACTTCTCCGGGCCCAGGCAATGAGCAGTTCTTC
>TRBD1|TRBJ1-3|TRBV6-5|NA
CASSYKQGAGNTIYF
TGTGCCAGCAGTTACAAGCAGGGGGCTGGAAACACCATATATTTT
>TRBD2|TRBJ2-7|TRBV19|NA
CASSIAGLAGGGFYEQYF
TGTGCCAGTAGTATAGCCGGACTAGCGGGAGGGGGATTCTACGAGCAGTACTTC
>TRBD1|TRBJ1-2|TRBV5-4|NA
CASSAGQGANYGYTF
TGTGCCAGCAGCGCCGGACAGGGGGCGAACTATGGCTACACCTTC
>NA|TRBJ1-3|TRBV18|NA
CASSPQGVSGNTIYF
TGTGCCAGCTCACCACAAGGGGTCTCTGGAAACACCATATATTTT
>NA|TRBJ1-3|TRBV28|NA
CASSDDLAGSGNTIYF
TGTGCCAGCAGTGACGATCTCGCAGGGTCTGGAAACACCATATATTTT
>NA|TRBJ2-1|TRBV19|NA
CASSIGMGETHNEQFF
TGTGCCAGTAGTATAGGTATGGGGGAGACCCACAATGAGCAGTTCTTC
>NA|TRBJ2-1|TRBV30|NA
CAWNLLGPLNEQFF
TGTGCCTGGAATCTGCTTGGGCCCCTCAATGAGCAGTTCTTC
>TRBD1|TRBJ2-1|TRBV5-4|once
CASSFDRDDEQFF
TGTGCCAGCAGCTTTGACAGGGACGATGAGCAGTTCTTC
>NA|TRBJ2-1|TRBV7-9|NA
CASSAFPVNEQFF
TGTGCCAGCAGCGCCTTTCCGGTGAATGAGCAGTTCTTC
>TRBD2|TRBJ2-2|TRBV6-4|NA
CASSDLGLAGGSTGELFF
TGTGCCAGCAGTGACTTGGGACTAGCGGGAGGGTCCACCGGGGAGCTGTTTTTT
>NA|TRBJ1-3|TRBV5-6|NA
CASSLATTGQSSGNTIYF
TGTGCCAGCAGCTTGGCCACGACAGGACAGAGCTCTGGAAACACCATATATTTT
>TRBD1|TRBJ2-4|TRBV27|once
CASSPGTGGGNIQYF
TGTGCCAGCAGTCCCGGGACAGGGGGTGGAAACATTCAGTACTTC
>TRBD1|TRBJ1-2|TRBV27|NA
CASSWAGGNYGYTF
TGTGCCAGCAGTTGGGCAGGGGGTAACTATGGCTACACCTTC
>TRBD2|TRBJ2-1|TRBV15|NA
CATSRDLPSGGYYNEQFF
TGTGCCACCAGCAGAGATCTCCCTAGCGGGGGGTACTACAATGAGCAGTTCTTC
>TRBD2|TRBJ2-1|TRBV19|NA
CASSIVTSGSEQFF
TGTGCCAGTAGTATAGTTACTAGCGGGAGTGAGCAGTTCTTC
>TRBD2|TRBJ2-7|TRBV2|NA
CASSGLAGVTYEQYF
TGTGCCAGCAGCGGACTAGCGGGGGTCACCTACGAGCAGTACTTC
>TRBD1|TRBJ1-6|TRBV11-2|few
CASSRRDRGRLILNSPLHF
TGTGCCAGCAGCCGCCGGGACAGGGGACGTCTTATTCTCAATTCACCCCTCCACTTT
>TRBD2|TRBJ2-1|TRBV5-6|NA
CASSLGLAGYEQFF
TGTGCCAGCAGCCTGGGACTAGCGGGTTATGAGCAGTTCTTC
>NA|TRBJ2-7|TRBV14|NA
CASSQVRAGAYEQYF
TGTGCCAGCAGCCAAGTTCGAGCGGGCGCCTACGAGCAGTACTTC
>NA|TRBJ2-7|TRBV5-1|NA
CASSLVGGGYEQYF
TGCGCCAGCAGCTTGGTCGGAGGAGGCTACGAGCAGTACTTC
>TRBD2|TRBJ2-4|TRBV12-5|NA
CASGLKRVRLTSGSVSKNIQYF
TGTGCTAGTGGTTTGAAGAGGGTACGGCTGACTAGCGGGAGTGTCTCCAAAAACATTCAGTACTTC
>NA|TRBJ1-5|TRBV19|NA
CASSMQQRNQPQHF
TGTGCCAGTAGTATGCAGCAACGCAATCAGCCCCAGCATTTT
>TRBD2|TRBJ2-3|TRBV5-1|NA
CASSRGRESVANFTPDTQYF
TGCGCCAGCAGCCGTGGGAGGGAGTCAGTAGCCAACTTTACTCCAGATACGCAGTATTTT
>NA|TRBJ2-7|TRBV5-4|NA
CASSPLAGYGDEQYF
TGTGCCAGCAGCCCGCTGGCGGGTTACGGCGACGAGCAGTACTTC
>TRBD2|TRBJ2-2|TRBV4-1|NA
CASSDLAGSPNTGELFF
TGCGCCAGCAGCGATCTAGCGGGATCCCCAAACACCGGGGAGCTGTTTTTT
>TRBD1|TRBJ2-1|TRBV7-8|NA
CASSETGDRGGYNEQFF
TGTGCCAGCAGCGAAACCGGAGACAGGGGTGGATACAATGAGCAGTTCTTC